This entry describes one TCR beta chain. Its recognized antigen is unknown. No much larger clone is present one base from it, and per-base qualities are unavailable. The entry originates in a study of T cells after yellow fever vaccination (dated by TCRdb to 2018 to 2020). At the level of the whole study: Libraries from fractions with low cell numbers were prepared with the SMART-Seq v4 Ultra Low Input RNA kit. To follow T-cell clones before and after both primary and booster YFV17D yellow fever vaccination, bulk TCR alpha and beta repertoires underwent longitudinal sequencing. Bulk PBMC replicates and cell subsets were isolated from blood drawn at multiple timepoints before and after both primary and secondary immunization. Two healthy male donors made up the cohort, one aged 18 to 30 years and the other aged 30 to 40 years. Summary of the overall study and its limitations: Most clones expanded after primary vaccination (almost 98% of CD4 and roughly 90% of CD8) were re-detected after the booster, suggesting that broad memory maintenance occurred. Because the study included only two donors, the extent to which the findings can be generalized is limited. Computational filtering was needed because FACS-sorted repertoires could contain abundant contaminating clonotypes from the bulk population. Compared with the primary T-cell response, the secondary T-cell response was faster but weaker, reaching its peak on day 5 rather than on day 15. A small share of clonotypes occurred in both CD4 and CD8 compartments, likely arising from convergent recombination.

What the treatment or condition label conveys for this sample: live attenuated yellow fever vaccine strain. At every blood-draw timepoint, two biological replicates of bulk PBMCs were collected. PBMCs were isolated from peripheral blood using a standard Ficoll-Paque protocol. TriZol was used to extract RNA from bulk PBMCs, from CD4 and CD8 fractions, and from dextramer-positive and dextramer-negative fractions. CDR1 and CDR2 were assigned from the germline V gene (reference sequence) as SGHKS and YYEKEE. From V the trimming removes 9 bases and from J it removes 4 bases, while the gene matches leave 12 bases of the junction unaccounted for. Including cysteine and phenylalanine, the CDR3 has 14 amino acids. Only the CDR3 DNA is retained, 42 bases long and in frame from the first base. Synthesis of TCR cDNA relied on 5'RACE template switching, a step that introduced a universal primer site along with unique molecular identifiers. Priming for cDNA synthesis came from both the TCR alpha and TCR beta constant segments. Library amplification involved two PCR steps, and the second step added sample barcodes and sequencing adapters. Libraries were sequenced on Illumina HiSeq 2500 (2x100 bp) or NovaSeq (2x150 bp). Concerning the study's data processing: MIGEC was used to demultiplex reads and collapse the reads into UMI consensus sequences, and MiXCR was used for V(D)J alignment. Clonotypes responding to the vaccine were identified with edgeR on replicate PBMC samples, with the criteria of FDR below 0.01 and a log2 fold change above 5 up to day 15. CD4 or CD8 identity was assigned to each bulk clonotype according to whether the clonotype was present at higher abundance in the sequenced CD4 repertoire or the sequenced CD8 repertoire. The public reads were reanalyzed by TCRdb: fastp trimming at Q25, MiXCR alignment, in-frame beta chains only. Entries that share a CDR3 protein sequence are merged under the most common genes and DNA. In this record, the V and J calls reflect TCRdb's handling and not the investigators' own analysis. In all, the sample holds more than 250,000 distinct CDR3 sequences, and around 6.8% of those were seen once. The ten largest clones capture roughly a sixth of the sample.

This material consisted of PBMCs, taken about 41 days after the first yellow fever vaccination. The origin of this receptor is a man between 18 and 29 years old who received the YFV17D yellow fever vaccine. The chain employs TRBV5-5 and TRBJ1-2; 7 bases in between match TRBD1. This receptor has the CDR3 CAMSPAAGGYGYTF. The sequenced DNA: TGTGCCATGAGCCCTGCGGCAGGGGGCTATGGCTACACCTTC.